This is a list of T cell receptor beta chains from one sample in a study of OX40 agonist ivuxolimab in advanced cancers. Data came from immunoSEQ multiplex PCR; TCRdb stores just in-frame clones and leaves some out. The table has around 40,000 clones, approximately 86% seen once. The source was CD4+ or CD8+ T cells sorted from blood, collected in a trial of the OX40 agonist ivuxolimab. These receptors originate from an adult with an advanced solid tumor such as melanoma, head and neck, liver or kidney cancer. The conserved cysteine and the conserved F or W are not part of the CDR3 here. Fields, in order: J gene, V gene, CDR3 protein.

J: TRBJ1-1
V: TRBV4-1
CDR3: ASSHKTGGLGTEAF

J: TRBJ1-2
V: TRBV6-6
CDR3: ASSYARDNYGYT

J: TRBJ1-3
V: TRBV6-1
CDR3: ASTNRGLTIY

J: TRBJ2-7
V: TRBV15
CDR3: ATSRDLRGANYEQY

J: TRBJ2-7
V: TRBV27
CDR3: ASSWGDMSYEQY

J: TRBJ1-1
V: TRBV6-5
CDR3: ASSPNTENTEAF

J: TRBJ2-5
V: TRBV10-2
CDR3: ANRQGMGPETQY

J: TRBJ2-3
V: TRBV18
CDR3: ASSPRTGEENTQY

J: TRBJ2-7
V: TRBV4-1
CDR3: ASSREWVGRYEQY

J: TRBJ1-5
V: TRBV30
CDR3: AWGRGGSQPQH

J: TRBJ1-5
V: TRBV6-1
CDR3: ASSERQPQH

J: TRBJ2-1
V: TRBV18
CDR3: ASSPPASGEYNEQF

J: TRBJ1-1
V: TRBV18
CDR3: ASSPGQMNTEAF

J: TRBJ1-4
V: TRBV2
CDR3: ASSPDPNEKLF

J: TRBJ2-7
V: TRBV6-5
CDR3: ATHTGAYEQY

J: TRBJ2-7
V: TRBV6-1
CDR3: ASSTLPGSYEQY

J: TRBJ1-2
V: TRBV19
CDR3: ASSIGTGSPLYGYT

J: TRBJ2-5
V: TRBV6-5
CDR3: ASSLIGTSWETQY

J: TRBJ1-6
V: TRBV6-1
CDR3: ASSESTKSPLH

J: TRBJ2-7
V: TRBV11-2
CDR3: ASSLKGTGPTEQY

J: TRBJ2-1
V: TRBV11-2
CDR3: ASSSLLAGGYNEQF

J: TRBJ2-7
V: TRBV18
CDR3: ASSGRESYEQY